This T cell receptor beta chain comes out of a study of OX40 agonist ivuxolimab in advanced cancers. With regard to this clone: The antigen remains undetermined.

Profiling relied on immunoSEQ multiplex PCR, and the TCRdb table lists in-frame clones only, not all of them. The sample includes about 120,000 clones, 90% to 95% of them seen just once. Notes on the study in general: The 0.1-3.0 mg/kg partial responders had among the lowest clonal expansion. CD4+ and CD8+ T cells in blood underwent clonal expansion by week 6 at 0.1 to 3.0 mg/kg. Expanded clones were, on average, more numerous in CD8+ T cells than in CD4+. Antigens targeted by the expanded peripheral T cells were not determined.

The CDR3 has 15 residues. Per the germline V gene, CDR1 is SGHRS and CDR2 is YFSETQ. Trimming pared 2 bases from V and 0 bases from J, leaving 9 bases between. The chain recombines TRBV5-1 with TRBJ1-3; D uncertain. The sample consisted of CD4+ or CD8+ T cells sorted from blood, taken in a trial of the OX40 agonist ivuxolimab. The origin of this receptor is an adult with an advanced solid tumor such as melanoma, head and neck, liver or kidney cancer. The DNA of the CDR3 is TGCGCCAGCAGCTTAGAGCCACCCTCTGGAAACACCATATATTTT. Translating gives CASSLEPPSGNTIYF.